This entry is about one T cell receptor beta chain. What it binds is not known. The record originates from a study of cytomegalovirus exposure and HLA in healthy donors. Findings of the study overall: HLA-A and HLA-B allele assignments for most subjects were reportedly predicted accurately using TCR beta sequences.

PCR involved 60 Vbeta and 13 Jbeta primers. TCRdb's copy holds only in-frame clones and misses some; the assay was immunoSEQ multiplex PCR. The sample shows under 200,000 clones, over 75% of them seen only once. V shed 5 bases and J 2 bases; nucleotides not matched to a gene: 9. The germline V gene has CDR1 LNHDA and CDR2 SQIVND (reference sequence). The CDR3 runs to 15 residues. The specimen sequenced was PBMCs. This rearrangement joins TRBV19 to TRBJ2-7, with 7 bases lining up with TRBD1. The receptor's source is a woman aged 45-65 years in good health and CMV-seronegative. The CDR3 loop reads CASSPTTGLPYEQYF. CDR3 in DNA: TGTGCCAGTAGTCCAACGACAGGGCTCCCCTACGAGCAGTACTTC.